The present T cell receptor beta chain was sequenced within a study of neurological immune-mediated disorders. TCRdb recomputed calls from the 5' RACE reads with MiXCR, one row per CDR3 protein. Found here are about 55,000 distinct CDR3 sequences, about 3.8% of them singletons; the top ten hold 5.5% to 7.5%. General study results and limits: The phylogenetic placement of 18 of 34 multiple sclerosis patients' repertoires in one related-CDR3 cluster constitutes a possible signature. The multiple sclerosis repertoire cluster had no clinical or MRI feature associated with it.

This clonotype was seen only a few times. Antigen unknown. Trimming took 1 base from V and 3 from J, leaving 10 bases between them. The CDR3 contains 14 residues. Germline V gene lookup returns CDR1 SGHRS and CDR2 YFSETQ. The chain combines TRBV5-1 with TRBJ2-5, with D possibly matching TRBD2 (6 bases). This TCR came from a man between 60 and 70 years old with multiple sclerosis. The sample comprised PBMCs. The chain's CDR3 is CASSLLGGEETQYF. The CDR3 nucleotides read TGCGCCAGCAGCTTGTTGGGAGGAGAAGAGACCCAGTACTTC.